This T cell receptor (beta chain) emerged from a study of blood T cell repertoires in COVID-19. Trimming took 4 bases from V and 6 from J; bases not matched to a gene: 8. Looked up from germline, CDR1 is LGHDT and CDR2 is YNNKEL (reference sequence). CDR3 length: 16 residues. How the authors handled the data: Using reference gene primer amplification, nucleated cell counts were estimated. TCRdb keeps only in-frame clones here, not all; method: immunoSEQ multiplex PCR. V and J calls plus clone size are reproduced from that table; the DNA served to infer D and trimming. This table has fewer than 70,000 clones, 80% to 90% appearing once.

The sequence derives from a human donor in a cohort sampled during active COVID-19. The chain has TRBV3-1 (or the pseudogene TRBV3-2) and TRBJ2-1, with 11 bases identical to TRBD2. The specimen was peripheral blood. In nucleotides, the CDR3 is TGTGCCAGCAGCCCTAGACTAGCGGGGAAGGGCAATGAGCAGTTCTTC. The encoded protein is CASSPRLAGKGNEQFF.